Below are 29 T cell receptor beta chains sequenced from a single sample in a study of blood T cell repertoires in COVID-19. Measured with immunoSEQ multiplex PCR; TCRdb has only the in-frame clones, and not every one. The sample lists fewer than 500,000 clones, 80% to 90% occurring once. The sequenced material came from peripheral blood. These receptors all come from a woman in her thirties with acute or convalescent COVID-19.

The V call is TRBV29-1, the J call TRBJ1-3, with D unresolved. V lost 2 bases and J lost 0, with 8 bases in between. Germline CDR1 SQVTM, CDR2 ANQGSEA. The CDR3 is 14 residues long. This CDR3 is CSVERQVSGNTIYF. CDR3 nucleotides: TGCAGCGTTGAAAGGCAGGTCTCTGGAAACACCATATATTTT. Full variable domain (remainder filled in from reference TRBV29-1 and TRBJ1-3): SAVISQKPSRDICQRGTSLTIQCQVDSQVTMMFWYRQQPGQSLTLIATANQGSEATYESGFVIDKFPISRPNLTFSTLTVSNMSPEDSSIYLCSVERQVSGNTIYFGEGSWLTVV.

The genes are TRBV5-8 and TRBJ1-4; D is uncertain. V gave up 5 bases and J gave up 3 bases, with 11 bases separating them. The CDR3 has 14 amino acids. Germline CDR1 SGHTS, CDR2 YDEGEE. CDR3 DNA sequence: TGTGCCAGCAGGGACTTTTCCTCTAATGAAAAACTGTTTTTT. Amino acids: CASRDFSSNEKLFF.

The V gene is TRBV28, the J gene TRBJ1-1, with D possibly matching TRBD1 (5 bases). Per the germline V gene, CDR1 is MDHEN and CDR2 is SYDVKM. Trimming removed 5 bases from V and 3 bases from J, with 7 bases in between. The CDR3 contains 12 residues. The chain's CDR3 is CASSGGDTEAFF. In nucleotides, the CDR3 is TGTGCCAGCAGTGGGGGGGACACTGAAGCTTTCTTT. Supplemented by reference TRBV28 and TRBJ1-1, the full variable domain reads DVKVTQSSRYLVKRTGEKVFLECVQDMDHENMFWYRQDPGLGLRLIYFSYDVKMKEKGDIPEGYSVSREKKERFSLILESASTNQTSMYLCASSGGDTEAFFGQGTRLTVV.

J is TRBJ1-6 and V is TRBV6-1; TRBD1 agrees at 10 bases. The CDR3 totals 15 residues. CDR1 is MNHNS and CDR2 is SASEGT in the germline V gene. V lost 3 bases and J lost 7; bases outside the gene matches: 3. The CDR3 reads CASSETGGKNSPLHF. DNA for the CDR3: TGTGCCAGCAGTGAGACAGGGGGCAAAAATTCACCCCTCCACTTT.

The chain recombines TRBV9 with TRBJ2-5; 10 nucleotides line up with TRBD2. Germline CDR1 is SGDLS and CDR2 is YYNGEE. Trimming took 1 base from V and 3 from J; bases not matched to a gene: 3. This CDR3 is 15 amino acids long. CDR3: CASSVQAGGKETQYF. For the CDR3, the DNA is TGTGCCAGCAGCGTACAAGCGGGGGGGAAAGAGACCCAGTACTTC.

The rearrangement joins TRBV6-5 to TRBJ1-6; 9 positions agree with TRBD1. The ends lost 6 bases at V and 5 bases at J; junction bases unmatched: 2. The CDR3 is 14 residues long. CDR1 is MNHEY, CDR2 SVGAGI, per germline. The CDR3 DNA reads TGTGCCAGCAGGGGACAGGGCGATAATTCACCCCTCCACTTT. It yields the protein CASRGQGDNSPLHF.

The gene calls are TRBV6-2 or TRBV6-3 and TRBJ2-3; 9 bases align to TRBD2. The junction had 7 bases not matched to a gene; V was cut back by 5 bases and J by 1 base. The V gene's germline CDR1 is MNHEY and CDR2 SVGEGT. The CDR3 spans 16 residues. CDR3 sequence reads: CASSRRGGGGTDTQYF. The CDR3 region has the DNA TGTGCCAGCAGTCGGCGGGGCGGGGGGGGCACAGATACGCAGTATTTT.

The gene calls are TRBV9 and TRBJ2-6; D might be TRBD1 (9 bases). Germline CDR1 reads SGDLS; CDR2 reads YYNGEE. V lost 4 bases and J lost 2, with 28 bases in between. The CDR3 covers 21 residues. CDR3 coding DNA: TGTGCCAGCAGCTTCGACCGGGACAGGGAGGCGGGGGGCACTGGGGCCAACGTCCTGACTTTC. It encodes CASSFDRDREAGGTGANVLTF.

This chain uses TRBV7-7 with TRBJ2-5, with TRBD2 matching over 13 bases. CDR1 and CDR2 from the germline V gene are SSHAT and FNYEAQ (reference sequence). CDR3 length: 18 residues. Trimming removed 4 bases from V and 5 bases from J; junction bases left unmatched: 13. This CDR3 is CASSSAGTSGVLSETQYF. The CDR3 coding sequence is TGTGCCAGCAGCTCTGCCGGGACTAGCGGGGTTCTCTCGGAGACCCAGTACTTC.

The chain is built from TRBV19 and TRBJ1-5, with TRBD1 identical over 10 bases. Unmatched junction bases numbered 9, after V lost 4 bases and J lost 6 bases. This CDR3 comprises 16 residues. The V gene's germline CDR1 is LNHDA and CDR2 SQIVND (reference sequence). The DNA of the CDR3 is TGTGCCAGTAGTAGCCTTGACAGGGGGCGCTTTCAGCCCCAGCATTTT. It translates to CASSSLDRGRFQPQHF.

The chain employs TRBV11-1 and TRBJ2-3, with 7 bases lining up with TRBD2. Looked up from germline, CDR1 is SGHAT and CDR2 is FQDESV (reference sequence). V was clipped by 2 bases and J by 3 bases; unmatched bases: 8. The CDR3 covers 16 residues. CDR3 nucleotide sequence: TGTGCCAGCAGCTTAAACGCAGGGAGGGAAACAGATACGCAGTATTTT. Its protein product is CASSLNAGRETDTQYF.

J is TRBJ1-2 and V is TRBV2, with D perhaps TRBD1 (5 bases). The CDR3 is made up of 14 amino acids. The V gene lost 2 bases and the J gene lost 6 bases, with 13 bases spanning the gap. Germline CDR1 is SNHLY and CDR2 is FYNNEI. The CDR3 coding sequence is TGTGCCAGCAGTGAACTGGGGGGAGGTGATGGCTACACCTTC. Encoded protein: CASSELGGGDGYTF.

The chain couples TRBV5-8 to TRBJ2-3; 8 nucleotides agree with TRBD2. CDR3 length: 16 residues. Germline CDR1 reads SGHTS; CDR2 reads YDEGEE. The junction had 9 bases not matched to a gene; V was cut back by 0 bases and J by 6 bases. This CDR3 is CASSLASGGAEDTQYF. CDR3 in DNA: TGTGCCAGCAGCTTGGCCAGCGGGGGCGCCGAGGATACGCAGTATTTT.

The chain combines TRBV21-1 with TRBJ1-6. TRBV21-1 is noted as a pseudogene. CDR3 length equals 15 residues. The chain's CDR3 is CASSKVVGGNSPLHF. CDR3 DNA: TGTGCCAGCAGCAAAGTCGTGGGGGGAAATTCACCCCTCCACTTT.

V gene TRBV7-3 combines with J gene TRBJ2-2; the D is unclear. The germline V gene has CDR1 SGHTA and CDR2 FQGTGA. The V gene lost 10 bases and the J gene lost 3 bases, with 9 bases spanning the gap. This CDR3 comprises 12 residues. CDR3 nucleotide sequence: TGTGCCACTAAAGAGGACACCGGGGAGCTGTTTTTT. It is translated as CATKEDTGELFF.

This rearrangement joins TRBV6-6 to TRBJ1-5; 7 bases align to TRBD1. The CDR3 has 15 amino acids. Germline loops: CDR1 MNHNY, CDR2 SVGAGI (reference sequence). V was pared by 6 bases and J by 5 bases, with 10 bases of the junction left unmatched. The CDR3 protein is CASSQPTGQDQPQHF. The CDR3 DNA sequence: TGTGCCAGCAGCCAACCGACAGGGCAGGATCAGCCCCAGCATTTT.

The chain carries TRBV29-1 and TRBJ2-5; no definite D call. V was pared by 5 bases and J by 4 bases, with 5 bases between. The CDR3 is 10 residues long. Per germline, CDR1 SQVTM and CDR2 ANQGSEA. CDR3 residues: CSVYRETQYF. CDR3 coding DNA: TGCAGCGTTTATCGAGAGACCCAGTACTTC.

The chain couples TRBV2 to TRBJ2-7; a possible D gene is TRBD2 (7 bases). CDR1 is SNHLY and CDR2 is FYNNEI in the germline V gene. Trimming shortened V by 4 bases and J by 3 bases, and 34 bases separated the two germline ends. This CDR3 contains 21 residues. CDR3 sequence (DNA): TGTGCCAGCAGTGGGGACCCGCCACCTGGGGGGGGGCAAGCGCTTAACTACGAGCAGTACTTC. This sequence encodes CASSGDPPPGGGQALNYEQYF. Using reference TRBV2 and TRBJ2-7 for the parts outside the CDR3, the full variable domain is EPEVTQTPSHQVTQMGQEVILRCVPISNHLYFYWYRQILGQKVEFLVSFYNNEISEKSEIFDDQFSVERPDGSNFTLKIRSTKLEDSAMYFCASSGDPPPGGGQALNYEQYFGPGTRLTVT.

This sequence joins TRBV3-1 (or the pseudogene TRBV3-2) and TRBJ1-5, with a weak D call TRBD1 (5 bases). The CDR3 totals 14 residues. V was shortened by 1 base and J by 5 bases, with 9 bases between the two germline ends. Germline V gene sequence: CDR1 LGHDT, CDR2 YNNKEL (reference sequence). The CDR3 reads CASSQGTRYQPQHF. CDR3 in DNA: TGTGCCAGCAGCCAAGGGACACGCTATCAGCCCCAGCATTTT.

The V gene is TRBV28, the J gene TRBJ1-2, with 8 bases lining up with TRBD1. Per germline, CDR1 MDHEN and CDR2 SYDVKM. V lost 6 bases, J lost 0 bases, and 0 bases stayed unmatched. CDR3 length: 13 residues. CDR3 amino acids: CASRQGANYGYTF. The CDR3 DNA reads as TGTGCCAGCAGACAGGGGGCTAACTATGGCTACACCTTC.

The chain is built from TRBV4-1 and TRBJ2-1, with TRBD2 matching over 10 bases. Germline V gene sequence: CDR1 MGHRA, CDR2 YSYEKL. The CDR3 runs 16 residues. The V gene end was trimmed by 3 bases and the J gene end by 4 bases; junction bases not matched to a gene: 6. CDR3 DNA sequence: TGCGCCAGCAGCCACACCGGGACTAGCGCATACAATGAGCAGTTCTTC. It specifies CASSHTGTSAYNEQFF.

The gene calls are TRBV28 and TRBJ2-3; 8 nucleotides match TRBD2. The CDR3 covers 14 residues. The J segment lost 1 base and the V segment lost 9 bases, leaving 6 bases of the junction unmatched. From germline, CDR1 is MDHEN and CDR2 SYDVKM. The CDR3 DNA reads TGTGCCAGTACTGTAGCGGGACGCACAGATACGCAGTATTTT. Protein sequence: CASTVAGRTDTQYF.

The V and J genes are TRBV6-5 and TRBJ1-2; no reliable D call. Germline values: CDR1 MNHEY, CDR2 SVGAGI. Trimming took 6 bases from V and 4 from J, leaving 15 bases between them. The CDR3 sequence is 14 residues long. This chain's CDR3 is CASRPPAGPYGYTF. The CDR3 DNA reads as TGTGCCAGCAGACCTCCGGCAGGTCCCTATGGCTACACCTTC.

The rearrangement joins TRBV30 to TRBJ1-3, with D perhaps matching TRBD1 (5 bases). The CDR3 runs to 12 residues. V lost 6 bases to trimming and J lost 2 bases, with 8 bases between them. CDR1 GTSNPN and CDR2 SVGIG come from the germline V gene (reference sequence). CDR3 sequence (DNA): TGTGCCTGCGCGGGACCTGGAAACACCATATATTTT. Translating gives CACAGPGNTIYF.

The chain has TRBV7-9 and TRBJ1-1; no reliable D call. The CDR3 runs 12 residues. V was trimmed by 8 bases and J by 0 bases, leaving 7 bases between them. CDR1 is SEHNR and CDR2 is FQNEAQ in the germline V gene (reference sequence). CDR3 DNA sequence: TGTGCCAGCGCGATTATGAACACTGAAGCTTTCTTT. Translation gives CASAIMNTEAFF.

This clone was seen a handful of times. The chain is built from TRBV30 and TRBJ1-1; the D gene is possibly TRBD1 (5 bases). The CDR3 contains 13 residues. Germline V CDR1 and CDR2: GTSNPN, SVGIG (reference sequence). Deletions cut 0 bases from V and 8 bases from J, with 13 bases between. The CDR3, as DNA: TGTGCCTGGAGTGTCGAAGCAGGGATAGAAGCTTTCTTT. Its protein product is CAWSVEAGIEAFF.

J is TRBJ2-5 and V is TRBV4-1; 9 bases match TRBD2. This CDR3 contains 19 residues. J gave up 4 bases and V 0 bases, and 15 bases lay outside the gene matches. Germline V gene lookup returns CDR1 MGHRA and CDR2 YSYEKL. The CDR3 region has the DNA TGCGCCAGCAGCCAAGAAGGGACCTCTGGCGGGGGGGCCCGAGAGACCCAGTACTTC. Residues: CASSQEGTSGGGARETQYF.

J is TRBJ1-1 and V is TRBV5-1; 9 nucleotides agree with TRBD1. J gave up 6 bases and V 4 bases, and 16 bases lay outside the gene matches. The CDR3 has 17 amino acids. Germline CDR1 and CDR2: SGHRS and YFSETQ. In DNA, the CDR3 is TGCGCCAGCAGCGTGGGCTCATACAGGGGGCAAGGGTCTGAAGCTTTCTTT. This codes for CASSVGSYRGQGSEAFF.

The chain combines TRBV7-9 with TRBJ2-5, with TRBD2 matching over 11 bases. The V gene's germline CDR1 is SEHNR and CDR2 FQNEAQ (reference sequence). J lost 2 bases, V lost 5 bases, and 4 bases had no gene match. The length of the CDR3 is 15 residues. As DNA, the CDR3 is TGTGCCAGCAGCGCCTTAGCGGGGGGGCAAGAGACCCAGTACTTC. Encoded protein: CASSALAGGQETQYF.